This entry features one TCR beta chain sequence. Antigen: not known. The data derive from a study of cytomegalovirus exposure and HLA in healthy donors. Study-level information: Earlier work reported 117 million unique TCR beta sequences from 150 million to 200 million T cells. Regarding the study as a whole: In a later analysis, V- and J-gene trimming of beta chains associated with a DCLRE1C missense variant, replicated independently. The authors later found TCR association rates varying by HLA locus, with DRB1 most and HLA-C fewest. TRBV6-2, TRBV6-3 and some other V segments were excluded as indistinguishable.

It was with 60 Vbeta and 13 Jbeta primers that the PCR ran. TCRdb's copy holds only in-frame clones and misses some; the assay was immunoSEQ multiplex PCR. Of under 200,000 clones in the sample, around three quarters were seen once. The length of the CDR3 is 15 residues. Germline values: CDR1 MDHEN, CDR2 SYDVKM. J lost 3 bases, V lost 5 bases, and 7 bases had no gene match. Source material: PBMCs. This chain connects TRBV28 to TRBJ2-1, with 7 nucleotides matching TRBD1. The sequence was collected from a woman aged 25 to 45 in good health and CMV-seropositive. DNA of the CDR3: TGTGCCAGCAGTGGGAACAGGGGACACTACAATGAGCAGTTCTTC. Protein: CASSGNRGHYNEQFF.